Listed here is a single T cell receptor beta chain. No antigen is known for it. Base qualities were left out, and no much larger clone turns up one base away. Stable Graves' hyperthyroidism was defined as the absence of progression to ophthalmopathy over 18 months of follow-up. Hyperthyroidism patients were aged 18 to 65 years and newly diagnosed, with disease duration of less than 2 months. The study excluded patients with uncontrolled infections, other autoimmune diseases, pregnancy or lactation. Diagnoses were established on the basis of clinical symptoms, serum thyroxine and TRAb, thyroid ultrasound, and orbital computed tomography. Total RNA was extracted using Trizol reagent, and RNA quality was assessed on an Agilent 2100 Bioanalyzer. For CDR1 and CDR2, the germline V gene lists SQVTM and ANQGSEA. The CDR3 runs 15 amino acids, cysteine and phenylalanine included. The entry retains the CDR3 DNA only, 45 bases that are in frame from base 1. V has 8 bases trimmed and J has 6 bases trimmed; junction bases matching no gene number 12.

The TCR beta CDR3 regions were amplified from RNA transcripts. A first-round RT-PCR of the TCR CDR3 used the HTBI primer set with the Qiagen OneStep RT-PCR kit. A second multiplex PCR round built the libraries, followed by size selection and purification. Paired-end sequencing of the libraries was performed with 100 bp reads on an Illumina HiSeq2000. Per the authors' processing: SOAPnuke was used to process the raw data, removing reads that contained adapters or uncalled bases, had a mean Phred below 15, or lacked an exact match to the constant primer or identifier. High-quality paired reads were merged using COPE v1.2.5, and each unique nucleotide sequence was defined as a clonotype. MiTCR v1.1 was used to align clonotypes to the IMGT TRBV, TRBD and TRBJ reference segments. Analysis was restricted to V-J combinations with a frequency above 0.0001, which covered about 99% of repertoires. The TCS score was defined as F50 (clonal expansion) divided by E x V (chaos), with BLOSUM62-based TCRdist calculated between CDR3 peptides within each V-J. Welch's t-statistics and random forest reduced approximately 520 V-J features to 13, which were used in a naive Bayes classifier (R e1071). The similarity between thyroid and blood repertoires was quantified using the Morisita-Horn index. TCRdb reprocessed the public reads (quality trimming at Q25 with fastp, clone calling with MiXCR) and kept in-frame beta chains. Rows merge per CDR3 protein into single entries with the most common DNA and genes. Here the V and J calls rest on TCRdb's processing, not on the authors' analysis. The table for this sample lists a few hundred thousand distinct CDR3 sequences; about half of them were counted only once. The ten top clones hold around 7.7% of the sample.

The sample belongs to a study of T cells in Graves' hyperthyroidism and ophthalmopathy (dated by TCRdb to about 2019). About the study as a whole: A discovery cohort of around 100 patients, about 40 with Graves' ophthalmopathy and roughly 59 with stable Graves' hyperthyroidism, was used to find distinguishing TCR V-J signatures. An independent validation cohort of 18 to 20 hyperthyroidism patients and 17 patients who later progressed to ophthalmopathy tested prospective prediction of ophthalmopathy. The 75 to 100 discovery patients were randomly split 7:3 into training and test sets. In more than five Graves' hyperthyroidism patients, the study also compared T-cell repertoires from thyroid tissue with T-cell repertoires from blood. Once sampling was done, hyperthyroidism patients were given methimazole at a starting dose of 30 mg daily, whereas ophthalmopathy patients were given high-dose intravenous methylprednisolone. The paper describes TCR Vbeta CDR3 sequencing of around 130 peripheral blood samples, made up of some 40 ophthalmopathy patients, some 76 hyperthyroidism patients and 17 progressor patients.

On the study overall, not on this receptor specifically: In cross-validation, a model built on a 13 V-J signature told ophthalmopathy apart from stable hyperthyroidism with 87.88% sensitivity and around 83% specificity, and in testing the same model reached 80%/75%. Sample size was not statistically predetermined, and investigators were not blinded to group allocation. Most expanded thyroid clonotypes (frequency above 0.001) were also detected in blood, a finding suggesting that blood repertoires may reflect thyroid immune responses. During validation, the model predicted progression to ophthalmopathy a median of approximately six months ahead of onset, with roughly 65% sensitivity and less than 85% specificity.

The receptor's source is a woman under 30 with Graves' hyperthyroidism. The source material was peripheral blood or thyroid tissue (not recorded which). Recombination connected TRBV29-1 to TRBJ2-7, with 14 bases matching TRBD2. The CDR3 corresponds to CSSSGTSGRAAEQYF. The nucleotides read TGCAGCAGCTCGGGGACTAGCGGGAGAGCGGCCGAGCAGTACTTC.